Below are 26 T cell receptor beta chains sequenced from a single sample in a study of cytomegalovirus exposure and HLA in healthy donors. The primer mix had 60 Vbeta and 13 Jbeta primers. The repertoire was sequenced with immunoSEQ multiplex PCR; TCRdb's copy has only in-frame clones and lacks some. Of some 150,000 clones in the sample, around 86% were seen once. What was sequenced was PBMCs. The source of these receptors is a woman in her forties or fifties in good health and CMV-seropositive.

The V call is TRBV7-3, the J call TRBJ1-1; 8 bases line up with TRBD1. After removal of 8 bases from V and 4 bases from J, the junction contained 9 bases not matched to a gene. This CDR3 spans 14 amino acids. Germline V gene data show CDR1 as SGHTA and CDR2 as FQGTGA. In DNA, the CDR3 is TGTGCCAGCGGCAGGGGGCCGATGGGCACTGAAGCTTTCTTT. Residues: CASGRGPMGTEAFF.

The V call is TRBV29-1, the J call TRBJ2-7; perhaps TRBD2 as D (5 bases). The CDR3 is 16 residues long. Germline V gives CDR1 SQVTM, CDR2 ANQGSEA. V was pared by 3 bases and J by 2 bases, with 20 bases between. The CDR3 sequence: CSVEFGSSQNPYEQYF. As DNA, the CDR3 is TGCAGCGTTGAGTTTGGGAGCAGTCAGAACCCCTACGAGCAGTACTTC.

This clone was seen just once. The CDR3 DNA sequence: TGTGCCAGCAGCATTAGCCCGGGACTAGCGGGAGGCCCTAATGAGCAGTTCTTC. It specifies CASSISPGLAGGPNEQFF. The gene calls are TRBV7-6 and TRBJ2-1, with 15 nucleotides matching TRBD2. In germline, CDR1 is SGHVS, CDR2 FNYEAQ. The CDR3 has 18 residues. V was clipped by 5 bases and J by 7 bases; unmatched bases: 12.

The V gene is TRBV7-9, the J gene TRBJ1-3; D gene ambiguous. Per germline, CDR1 SEHNR and CDR2 FQNEAQ (reference sequence). V lost 1 base and J lost 4, with 8 bases in between. The length of the CDR3 is 14 residues. In nucleotides, the CDR3 is TGTGCCAGCAGCTTAGACCAGGTCGGAAACACCATATATTTT. Its protein product is CASSLDQVGNTIYF.

This rearrangement joins TRBV7-6 to TRBJ2-7; tentatively, D is TRBD1 (5 bases). The CDR3 runs 14 residues. V was shortened by 2 bases and J by 5 bases, with 13 bases between the two germline ends. The germline V gene has CDR1 SGHVS and CDR2 FNYEAQ. CDR3 region: CASSLFSREHEQYF. In DNA, the CDR3 is TGTGCCAGCAGCTTATTTAGCAGGGAACACGAGCAGTACTTC.

J is TRBJ2-1 and V is TRBV15; D not certain. CDR3 length: 13 amino acids. Trimming left V 0 bases short and J 6 bases short, with 6 bases between. The V gene's germline CDR1 is LNHNV and CDR2 YYDKDF (reference sequence). CDR3 sequence: CATSRDPLNEQFF. CDR3 in DNA: TGTGCCACCAGCAGAGATCCCCTCAATGAGCAGTTCTTC.

This clone came up a few times. A junction boundary mismatches the germline segment, possibly from a read error. The same CDR3 arises from other DNA sequences in this sample as well. The genes are TRBV2 and TRBJ2-7, with D perhaps TRBD2 (5 bases). The germline CDR1 and CDR2 sequences are SNHLY and FYNNEI. This CDR3 has 12 amino acids. The CDR3 coding sequence is TGTGCCAGCAGCGCCACTAGAACCGAGCAGTACTTT. This encodes CASSATRTEQYF.

This sequence joins TRBV5-4 and TRBJ1-3; D possibly corresponds to TRBD1 (5 bases). CDR3 length equals 15 residues. Trimming took off 3 bases at V and 1 base at J, with 11 bases between the two ends. From germline, CDR1 is SGHNT and CDR2 YYREEE (reference sequence). Here the CDR3 DNA reads TGTGCCAGCAGCTCGCCGGGGGATTCTGGAAACACCATATATTTT. Translating it yields CASSSPGDSGNTIYF.

The chain links TRBV28 to TRBJ1-2, with TRBD1 matching over 11 bases. V gave up 5 bases and J gave up 4 bases; unmatched junction bases: 12. Germline CDR1 and CDR2: MDHEN and SYDVKM. The CDR3 runs 17 residues. For the CDR3, the DNA is TGTGCCAGCAGTCCAGCCGGGACAGGGGGTGCCCTCTATGGCTACACCTTC. It specifies CASSPAGTGGALYGYTF.

The rearrangement joins TRBV5-1 to TRBJ2-1; 12 nucleotides align to TRBD2. Losses at the gene ends were 4 bases for V and 5 bases for J; bases not matched to a gene: 4. The CDR3 contains 15 residues. In germline, CDR1 is SGHRS, CDR2 YFSETQ. The CDR3 loop reads CASSLRTSGNNEQFF. CDR3 nucleotide sequence: TGCGCCAGCAGCCTACGGACTAGCGGGAACAATGAGCAGTTCTTC.

The chain joins TRBV4-1 to TRBJ2-3; D unresolved. This CDR3 spans 13 amino acids. V lost 0 bases and J 9 bases, leaving 10 bases between the germline ends. Germline V lookup: CDR1 MGHRA, CDR2 YSYEKL. The CDR3: CASSQDPRGTQYF. In DNA, the CDR3 is TGCGCCAGCAGCCAAGACCCTAGAGGCACGCAGTATTTT.

V usage is TRBV23-1 and J usage is TRBJ1-1; TRBD1 matches 7 bases. TRBV23-1 is noted as an ORF with a role that remains uncertain. V was pared by 1 base and J by 0 bases, with 11 bases of the junction left unmatched. The CDR3 spans 18 residues. The CDR3 sequence is CASSQWDRQGPMNTEAFF. CDR3 coding DNA: TGCGCCAGCAGTCAATGGGATCGACAGGGACCAATGAACACTGAAGCTTTCTTT.

The V call is TRBV28, the J call TRBJ1-2; TRBD1 matches 8 bases. The J segment lost 4 bases and the V segment lost 1 base, leaving 8 bases of the junction unmatched. This CDR3 region has 16 residues. Germline CDR1 is MDHEN and CDR2 is SYDVKM. CDR3 DNA sequence: TGTGCCAGCAGTTTATTGGTCACAGGGGGTTTCTATGGCTACACCTTC. It translates to CASSLLVTGGFYGYTF.

This clone was counted a single time. V usage is TRBV7-8 and J usage is TRBJ2-3, with D unclear. The V gene's germline CDR1 is SGHVS and CDR2 FQNEAQ. The length of the CDR3 is 14 residues. V was trimmed by 1 base and J by 3 bases, leaving 8 bases between them. As DNA, the CDR3 is TGTGCCAGCAGCTTAGTAAGCCGTACAGATACGCAGTATTTT. Residues: CASSLVSRTDTQYF. Looking up the rest from reference TRBV7-8 and TRBJ2-3 gives the full variable domain: GAGVSQSPRYKVAKRGQDVALRCDPISGHVSLFWYQQALGQGPEFLTYFQNEAQLDKSGLPSDRFFAERPEGSVSTLKIQRTQQEDSAVYLCASSLVSRTDTQYFGPGTRLTVL.

The rearrangement uses TRBV25-1 and TRBJ1-1; D gene unclear. The CDR3 is made up of 14 amino acids. Germline values: CDR1 MGHDK, CDR2 SYGVNS. The CDR3: CASWSGSLNTEAFF. The CDR3 nucleotides read TGTGCTTCTTGGAGTGGCTCCCTAAACACTGAAGCTTTCTTT.

The chain uses TRBV5-6 and TRBJ1-5; D unclear. This CDR3 comprises 16 residues. Germline values: CDR1 SGHDT, CDR2 YYEEEE. Trimming removed 6 bases at V and 1 base at J, with 17 bases between. The CDR3 nucleotides are TGTGCCAGCACCCCTATCTCGTATCGAAGCAATCAGCCCCAGCATTTT. Translating it yields CASTPISYRSNQPQHF.

This chain links TRBV7-9 with TRBJ2-1; TRBD2 matches at 7 bases. The ends lost 1 base at V and 4 bases at J; junction bases unmatched: 10. The CDR3 consists of 17 residues. The V gene's germline CDR1 is SEHNR and CDR2 FQNEAQ (reference sequence). The CDR3 here is CASSLVFGTNFYNEQFF. The CDR3 DNA sequence: TGTGCCAGCAGCTTAGTTTTCGGGACTAACTTTTACAATGAGCAGTTCTTC.

The chain recombines TRBV11-2 with TRBJ2-2, with 8 bases matching TRBD2. This CDR3 is built from 17 residues. V lost 4 bases to trimming and J lost 0 bases; unmatched junction nucleotides: 7. The germline V gene has CDR1 SGHAT and CDR2 FQNNGV. Written as DNA, the CDR3 is TGTGCCAGCAGCTACCCCCAACTAGCGGCGAACACCGGGGAGCTGTTTTTT. It specifies CASSYPQLAANTGELFF. Looking up the rest from reference TRBV11-2 and TRBJ2-2 gives the full variable domain: EAGVAQSPRYKIIEKRQSVAFWCNPISGHATLYWYQQILGQGPKLLIQFQNNGVVDDSQLPKDRFSAERLKGVDSTLKIQPAKLEDSAVYLCASSYPQLAANTGELFFGEGSRLTVL.

J is TRBJ1-2 and V is TRBV19, with 10 bases aligning to TRBD1. CDR3 length: 16 residues. Germline CDR1 reads LNHDA; CDR2 reads SQIVND (reference sequence). Germline trimming cut 6 bases from V and 7 bases from J; bases unmatched to any gene: 14. The CDR3 DNA sequence: TGTGCCAGTAGGAAGGACAGGGGGACGTATTTTGGTGGCTACACCTTC. The encoded protein is CASRKDRGTYFGGYTF.

The genes are TRBV7-9 and TRBJ1-3; maybe TRBD1 (6 bases). V lost 4 bases and J lost 0, with 13 bases in between. CDR1 and CDR2 from the germline V gene are SEHNR and FQNEAQ (reference sequence). The CDR3 consists of 16 residues. CDR3 amino acids: CASSSYTGLSGNTIYF. CDR3 coding DNA: TGTGCCAGCAGCTCATACACAGGGCTCTCTGGAAACACCATATATTTT.

The V and J genes are TRBV6-6 and TRBJ2-5; possibly TRBD2 for D (6 bases). V was trimmed by 7 bases and J by 5 bases, leaving 11 bases between them. This CDR3 comprises 12 residues. From germline, CDR1 is MNHNY and CDR2 SVGAGI (reference sequence). The CDR3 DNA follows: TGTGCCAGCATGACCGGAGGGGAGACCCAGTACTTC. Encoded protein: CASMTGGETQYF.

Concerning this clone: Other DNA sequences of this sample code for an identical CDR3. The chain has TRBV5-1 and TRBJ1-6, with 8 positions matching TRBD1. Germline trimming cut 4 bases from V and 10 bases from J; bases unmatched to any gene: 4. This CDR3 region has 13 residues. CDR1 SGHRS and CDR2 YFSETQ come from the germline V gene. The CDR3 coding sequence is TGCGCCAGCAGCGCGACAGGGGACTCACCCCTCCACTTT. This codes for CASSATGDSPLHF.

The V gene is TRBV18, the J gene TRBJ2-1; 8 bases are shared with TRBD2. The CDR3 has 15 amino acids. J was trimmed by 6 bases and V by 3 bases; bases with no gene match: 7. Germline V CDR1 and CDR2: KGHSH, LQKENI. The DNA of the CDR3 is TGTGCCAGCTCACCTAGCGGGACTCGGAGCAATGAGCAGTTCTTC. Amino acid sequence: CASSPSGTRSNEQFF.

This clone has only a few counts. V usage is TRBV28 and J usage is TRBJ2-5; D might be TRBD1 (6 bases). Germline assignment: CDR1 MDHEN and CDR2 SYDVKM. Trimming left V 8 bases short and J 5 bases short, with 15 bases between. The CDR3 is 13 residues long. The CDR3 region has the DNA TGTGCCAGCGGTTCGGGACAATGGGAGACCCAGTACTTC. Encoded protein: CASGSGQWETQYF.

The V gene is TRBV5-1, the J gene TRBJ1-6, with D perhaps matching TRBD1 (5 bases). Trimming pared 0 bases from V and 8 bases from J, leaving 12 bases between. This CDR3 is 15 amino acids long. From germline, CDR1 is SGHRS and CDR2 YFSETQ. For the CDR3, the DNA is TGCGCCAGCAGCTTGGGGGGCGTGCTCGATTCACCCCTCCACTTT. This encodes CASSLGGVLDSPLHF.

The chain combines TRBV9 with TRBJ1-1; 10 bases fit TRBD1. There are 16 residues in the CDR3. With 2 bases clipped from V and 0 bases from J, the junction kept 4 bases outside the gene matches. CDR1 is SGDLS and CDR2 is YYNGEE in the germline V gene. CDR3 bases: TGTGCCAGCAGCGTCGGGACAGGGGTGGTGAACACTGAAGCTTTCTTT. It codes for CASSVGTGVVNTEAFF.